Following are 4 T cell receptor beta chains from one sample sequenced in a study of spatial heterogeneity in lung cancer. Antigens for these TCRs are unknown. Overall study results and limits: It was found that expanded intratumoral alpha and beta TCR counts tracked tumor mutation counts.

Time point here: sample taken at primary tumor resection. One entry per CDR3 protein results from TCRdb running MiXCR on the 5' RACE reads. Seen here are over 10,000 distinct CDR3 sequences, around 6.1% observed once, and the top ten hold approximately 10%. The material was lung tumor tissue, obtained at surgery. The source of these receptors is a female donor with early-stage non-small cell lung cancer.

This clonotype has at least ten counts. The chain couples TRBV6-2 or TRBV6-3 to TRBJ2-7, with 9 bases matching TRBD2. The ends lost 2 bases at V and 7 bases at J; junction bases unmatched: 15. This CDR3 spans 17 amino acids. CDR1 and CDR2 from the germline V gene are MNHEY and SVGEGT. CDR3 loop: CASSYEAGTSISWEQYF. The DNA of the CDR3 is TGTGCCAGCAGTTACGAAGCTGGGACTAGCATTTCGTGGGAGCAGTACTTC.

This clonotype has ten or more counts. V and J are TRBV10-3 and TRBJ1-3; D gene ambiguous. The CDR3 extends over 13 amino acids. Looked up from germline, CDR1 is ENHRY and CDR2 is SYGVKD. Trimming cost V 11 bases and J 4 bases, with 15 bases left between them. CDR3 coding DNA: TGTGCCCATCGGGAGGGTAGAGGAAACACCATATATTTT. The encoded protein is CAHREGRGNTIYF.

This clonotype was found many times. The chain employs TRBV7-3 and TRBJ2-2, with D tentatively TRBD1 (6 bases). CDR3 length equals 16 residues. V gave up 1 base and J gave up 2 bases, with 11 bases separating them. Per the germline V gene, CDR1 is SGHTA and CDR2 is FQGTGA. CDR3: CASSLIAGANTGELFF. CDR3 bases: TGTGCCAGCAGCTTAATAGCAGGGGCCAACACCGGGGAGCTGTTTTTT.

This clonotype was found many times. The CDR3 reads CASRSSGGGSYNEQFF. CDR3 sequence (DNA): TGTGCCAGCAGGAGTAGCGGGGGGGGATCCTACAATGAGCAGTTCTTC. The chain combines TRBV27 with TRBJ2-1; 11 nucleotides align to TRBD2. This CDR3 is built from 16 residues. Germline V gives CDR1 MNHEY, CDR2 SMNVEV (reference sequence). V lost 6 bases, J lost 1 base, and 5 bases stayed unmatched.